These T cell receptor beta chains were read from a single sample in a study of CD8+CD57+ T cells in acquired aplastic anemia. Using its own MiXCR run on the reads, TCRdb lists one record per CDR3 protein. The table shows under 350,000 distinct CDR3 sequences, with under 60% occurring only once. The sequenced material came from sorted CD4+, CD8+, or CD8+CD57+ T cells (not recorded which) from PBMCs. The receptor source for this set is a human donor with aplastic anemia. The CDR3 runs from the conserved cysteine through the conserved F or W. D genes are given only for firm matches.

j_gene: TRBJ2-7
v_gene: TRBV7-8
d_gene: TRBD1
CDR3aa: CASSLAAGGYEQYF

j_gene: TRBJ2-7
v_gene: TRBV19
d_gene: TRBD1
CDR3aa: CASSIKSPLGTGGSYERHF

j_gene: TRBJ2-3
v_gene: TRBV29-1
d_gene: TRBD2
CDR3aa: CSVEILAGGNEQYF

j_gene: TRBJ2-7
v_gene: TRBV7-2
d_gene: TRBD2
CDR3aa: CASGLAGLEQYF

j_gene: TRBJ2-3
v_gene: TRBV10-1
d_gene: TRBD2
CDR3aa: CASSGVAGGTDTQYF

j_gene: TRBJ1-6
v_gene: TRBV12-3/TRBV12-4
d_gene: TRBD1
CDR3aa: CASSPGTGGRNSPLHF

j_gene: TRBJ2-5
v_gene: TRBV20-1
d_gene: TRBD2
CDR3aa: CSASAILAGALETQYF

j_gene: TRBJ1-6
v_gene: TRBV2
d_gene: NA
CDR3aa: CASSEGSGFMPLHF

j_gene: TRBJ1-6
v_gene: TRBV19
d_gene: TRBD1
CDR3aa: CASSWAGGISYDSPLHF

j_gene: TRBJ2-3
v_gene: TRBV7-2
d_gene: NA
CDR3aa: CASSYRSQADTQYF

j_gene: TRBJ1-1
v_gene: TRBV2
d_gene: NA
CDR3aa: CASRGWGEVNTEAFF

j_gene: TRBJ2-1
v_gene: TRBV5-1
d_gene: TRBD1
CDR3aa: CASSHGQGSNEQFF

j_gene: TRBJ1-1
v_gene: TRBV5-5
d_gene: TRBD1
CDR3aa: CASSPYWTGGRTEAFF

j_gene: TRBJ1-2
v_gene: TRBV6-1
d_gene: TRBD1
CDR3aa: CASRPDRGRGTNYGYTF

j_gene: TRBJ2-1
v_gene: TRBV7-3
d_gene: TRBD2
CDR3aa: CASSSAGGGGGYNEQFF

j_gene: TRBJ1-3
v_gene: TRBV7-2
d_gene: NA
CDR3aa: CASSYDSTGNTIYF

j_gene: TRBJ2-3
v_gene: TRBV5-4
d_gene: TRBD2
CDR3aa: CASSRGAGGTRGDTQYF

j_gene: TRBJ2-5
v_gene: TRBV19
d_gene: NA
CDR3aa: CASSIRAKETQYF

j_gene: TRBJ1-6
v_gene: TRBV7-9
d_gene: NA
CDR3aa: CASKFITGSDSPLHF

j_gene: TRBJ1-1
v_gene: TRBV6-6
d_gene: NA
CDR3aa: CASRRDTGVTEAFF

j_gene: TRBJ1-2
v_gene: TRBV12-3/TRBV12-4
d_gene: NA
CDR3aa: CASSLQGYGYTF

j_gene: TRBJ1-6
v_gene: TRBV2
d_gene: NA
CDR3aa: CASSPGTPNSPLHF

j_gene: TRBJ1-1
v_gene: TRBV10-3
d_gene: NA
CDR3aa: CAISVGLLNTEAFF

j_gene: TRBJ2-2
v_gene: TRBV7-6
d_gene: NA
CDR3aa: CASSWTGNTGELFF

j_gene: TRBJ1-5
v_gene: TRBV18
d_gene: TRBD1
CDR3aa: CASSRNRGTLNQPQHF

j_gene: TRBJ2-7
v_gene: TRBV5-4
d_gene: NA
CDR3aa: CASSLAGGANEQYF

j_gene: TRBJ1-5
v_gene: TRBV2
d_gene: NA
CDR3aa: CASSGGDSNQPQHF

j_gene: TRBJ1-2
v_gene: TRBV20-1
d_gene: TRBD1
CDR3aa: CSARPWVGQGFYGYTF

j_gene: TRBJ2-7
v_gene: TRBV7-9
d_gene: NA
CDR3aa: CASSLTPTYEQYF

j_gene: TRBJ1-3
v_gene: TRBV10-3
d_gene: NA
CDR3aa: CAIKEGSGNTIYF

j_gene: TRBJ1-6
v_gene: TRBV10-3
d_gene: NA
CDR3aa: CAIRPDSRNSPLHF

j_gene: TRBJ2-7
v_gene: TRBV7-2
d_gene: TRBD1
CDR3aa: CASSLQTGQNEQYF

j_gene: TRBJ1-2
v_gene: TRBV2
d_gene: NA
CDR3aa: CASSGIGANYGYTF

j_gene: TRBJ2-5
v_gene: TRBV20-1
d_gene: NA
CDR3aa: CSADTQETQYF

j_gene: TRBJ1-1
v_gene: TRBV10-3
d_gene: NA
CDR3aa: CAIENTREPNTEAFF

j_gene: TRBJ2-5
v_gene: TRBV10-3
d_gene: NA
CDR3aa: CAISGTTETQYF

j_gene: TRBJ2-3
v_gene: TRBV18
d_gene: TRBD2
CDR3aa: CASSPGTSGDTQYF

j_gene: TRBJ1-5
v_gene: TRBV2
d_gene: NA
CDR3aa: CASRGQSNQPQHF

j_gene: TRBJ1-2
v_gene: TRBV2
d_gene: TRBD1
CDR3aa: CVSGRDSANYGYTF

j_gene: TRBJ2-3
v_gene: TRBV20-1
d_gene: TRBD2
CDR3aa: CSANAGTSGLTSTDTQYF

j_gene: TRBJ2-7
v_gene: TRBV9
d_gene: TRBD2
CDR3aa: CASRRSAGGNEQYF

j_gene: TRBJ1-3
v_gene: TRBV7-2
d_gene: NA
CDR3aa: CASSLFAGKENTIYF

j_gene: TRBJ2-5
v_gene: TRBV7-9
d_gene: TRBD2
CDR3aa: CASSLEVAGAAQYF

j_gene: TRBJ2-1
v_gene: TRBV20-1
d_gene: TRBD2
CDR3aa: CSAVTSGRANEQFF

j_gene: TRBJ1-5
v_gene: TRBV6-6
d_gene: NA
CDR3aa: CASSYSAGVGQPQHF

j_gene: TRBJ2-7
v_gene: TRBV20-1
d_gene: TRBD2
CDR3aa: CSAFMTSGLYEQYF

j_gene: TRBJ2-3
v_gene: TRBV7-8
d_gene: NA
CDR3aa: CASSPWVSSDHTDTQYF

j_gene: TRBJ1-6
v_gene: TRBV7-3
d_gene: NA
CDR3aa: CASSLKRESPLHF